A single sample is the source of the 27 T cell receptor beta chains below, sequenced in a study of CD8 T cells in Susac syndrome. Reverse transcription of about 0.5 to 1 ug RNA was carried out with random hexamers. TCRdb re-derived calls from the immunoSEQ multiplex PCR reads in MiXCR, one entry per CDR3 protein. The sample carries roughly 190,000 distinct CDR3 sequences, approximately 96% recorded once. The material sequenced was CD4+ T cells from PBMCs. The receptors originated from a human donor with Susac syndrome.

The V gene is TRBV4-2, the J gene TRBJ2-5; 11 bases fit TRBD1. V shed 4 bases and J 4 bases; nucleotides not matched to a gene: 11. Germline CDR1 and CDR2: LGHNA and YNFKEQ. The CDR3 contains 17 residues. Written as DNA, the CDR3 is TGTGCCAGCAGCCGGGCCGGGACAGGGGGATCGGGAGAGACCCAGTACTTC. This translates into CASSRAGTGGSGETQYF.

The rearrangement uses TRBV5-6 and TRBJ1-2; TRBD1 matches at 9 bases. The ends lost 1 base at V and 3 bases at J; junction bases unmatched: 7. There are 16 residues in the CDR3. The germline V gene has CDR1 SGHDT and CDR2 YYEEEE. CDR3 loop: CASSLRPGTGHYGYTF. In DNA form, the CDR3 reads TGTGCCAGCAGCTTGCGTCCCGGGACAGGGCACTATGGCTACACCTTC.

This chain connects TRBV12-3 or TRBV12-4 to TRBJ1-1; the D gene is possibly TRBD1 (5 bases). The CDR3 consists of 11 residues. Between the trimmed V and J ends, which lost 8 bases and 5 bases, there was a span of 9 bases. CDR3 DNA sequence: TGTGCCAGCCGGGGGGGAACTGAAGCTTTCTTT. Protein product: CASRGGTEAFF.

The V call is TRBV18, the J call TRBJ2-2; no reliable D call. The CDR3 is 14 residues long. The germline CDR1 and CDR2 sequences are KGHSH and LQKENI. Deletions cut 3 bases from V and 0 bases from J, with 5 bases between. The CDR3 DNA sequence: TGTGCCAGCTCACCGACCGCGAACACCGGGGAGCTGTTTTTT. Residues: CASSPTANTGELFF. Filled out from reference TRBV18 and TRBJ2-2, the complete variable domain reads NAGVMQNPRHLVRRRGQEARLRCSPMKGHSHVYWYRQLPEEGLKFMVYLQKENIIDESGMPKERFSAEFPKEGPSILRIQQVVRGDSAAYFCASSPTANTGELFFGEGSRLTVL.

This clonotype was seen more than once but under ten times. CDR3 amino acids: CASSLPGELFF. CDR3 sequence (DNA): TGTGCCAGCAGTTTACCCGGGGAGCTGTTTTTT. The rearrangement joins TRBV12-3 or TRBV12-4 to TRBJ2-2, with D unclear. There are 11 residues in the CDR3. Trimming cost V 2 bases and J 6 bases, with 1 base left between them.

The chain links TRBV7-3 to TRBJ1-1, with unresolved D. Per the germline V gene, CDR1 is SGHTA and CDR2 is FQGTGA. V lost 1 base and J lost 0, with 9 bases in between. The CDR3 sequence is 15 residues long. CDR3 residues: CASSLMPGMNTEAFF. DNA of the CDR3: TGTGCCAGCAGCTTAATGCCAGGAATGAACACTGAAGCTTTCTTT.

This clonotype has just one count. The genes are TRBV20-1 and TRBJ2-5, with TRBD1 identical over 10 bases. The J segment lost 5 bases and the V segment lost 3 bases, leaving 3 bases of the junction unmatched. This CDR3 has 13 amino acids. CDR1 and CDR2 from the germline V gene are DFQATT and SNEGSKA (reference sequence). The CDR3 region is CSARTGGEETQYF. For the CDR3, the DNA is TGCAGTGCTAGGACAGGGGGCGAGGAGACCCAGTACTTC.

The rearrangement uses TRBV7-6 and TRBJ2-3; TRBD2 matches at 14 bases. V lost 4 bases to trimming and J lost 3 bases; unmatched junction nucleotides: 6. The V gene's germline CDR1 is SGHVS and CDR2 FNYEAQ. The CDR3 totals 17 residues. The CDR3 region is CASSWPRLAGGTDTQYF. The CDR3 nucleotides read TGTGCCAGCAGCTGGCCCCGACTAGCGGGGGGGACAGATACGCAGTATTTT.

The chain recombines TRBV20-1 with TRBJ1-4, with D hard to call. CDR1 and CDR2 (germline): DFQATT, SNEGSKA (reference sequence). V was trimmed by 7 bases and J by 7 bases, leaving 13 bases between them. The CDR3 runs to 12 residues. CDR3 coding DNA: TGCAGTGTCCCCACGGATGGTGAAAAACTGTTTTTT. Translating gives CSVPTDGEKLFF.

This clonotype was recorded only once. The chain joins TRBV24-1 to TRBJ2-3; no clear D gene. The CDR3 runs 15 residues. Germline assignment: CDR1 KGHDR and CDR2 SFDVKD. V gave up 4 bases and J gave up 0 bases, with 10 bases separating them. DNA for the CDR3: TGTGCCACCAGTGACCCTTCGCGCAGCACAGATACGCAGTATTTT. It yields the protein CATSDPSRSTDTQYF.

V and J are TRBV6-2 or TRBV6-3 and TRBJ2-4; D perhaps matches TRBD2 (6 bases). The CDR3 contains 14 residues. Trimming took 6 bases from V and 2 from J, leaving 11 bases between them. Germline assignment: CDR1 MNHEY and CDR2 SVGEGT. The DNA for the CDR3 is TGTGCCAGCAGGGCCCTAGCGTCCAAAAACATTCAGTACTTC. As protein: CASRALASKNIQYF.

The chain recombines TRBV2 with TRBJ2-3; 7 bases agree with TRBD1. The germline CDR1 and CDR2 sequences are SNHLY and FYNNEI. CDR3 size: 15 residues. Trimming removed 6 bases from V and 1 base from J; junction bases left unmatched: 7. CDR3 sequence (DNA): TGTGCCAGCAGCCTCCCTGGGACAGGCACAGATACGCAGTATTTT. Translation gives CASSLPGTGTDTQYF.

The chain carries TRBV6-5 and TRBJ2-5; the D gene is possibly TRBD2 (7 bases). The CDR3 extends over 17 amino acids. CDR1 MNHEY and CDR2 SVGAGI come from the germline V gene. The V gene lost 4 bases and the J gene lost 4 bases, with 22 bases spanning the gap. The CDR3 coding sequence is TGTGCCAGCAGTTCGGGAGGTCGGGGGGCCGGTAGAGAGACCCAGTACTTC. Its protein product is CASSSGGRGAGRETQYF.

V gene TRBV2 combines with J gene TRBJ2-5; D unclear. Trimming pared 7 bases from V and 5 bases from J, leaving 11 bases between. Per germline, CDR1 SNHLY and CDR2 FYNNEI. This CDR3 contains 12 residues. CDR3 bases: TGTGCCAGCACGAATGCGCGGGAGACCCAGTACTTC. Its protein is CASTNARETQYF.

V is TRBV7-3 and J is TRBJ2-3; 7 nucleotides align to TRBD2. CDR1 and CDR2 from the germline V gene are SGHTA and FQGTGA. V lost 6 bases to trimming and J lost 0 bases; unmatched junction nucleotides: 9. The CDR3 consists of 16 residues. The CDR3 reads CASSSGSQASTDTQYF. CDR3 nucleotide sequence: TGTGCCAGCAGTAGCGGGTCCCAAGCTAGCACAGATACGCAGTATTTT.

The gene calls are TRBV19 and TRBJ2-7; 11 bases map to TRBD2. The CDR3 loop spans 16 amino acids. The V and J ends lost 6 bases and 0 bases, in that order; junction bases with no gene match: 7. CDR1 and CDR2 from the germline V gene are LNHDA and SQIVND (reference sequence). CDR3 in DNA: TGTGCCAGTAGATCCTCTAGCGGGGGGACCTCCTACGAGCAGTACTTC. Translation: CASRSSSGGTSYEQYF.

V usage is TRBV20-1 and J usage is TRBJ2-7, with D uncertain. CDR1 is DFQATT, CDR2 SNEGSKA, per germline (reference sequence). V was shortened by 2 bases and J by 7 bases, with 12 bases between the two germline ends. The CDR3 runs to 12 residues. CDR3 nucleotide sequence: TGCAGTGCTAGACCCCTGACGCAAGAGCAGTACTTC. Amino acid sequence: CSARPLTQEQYF.

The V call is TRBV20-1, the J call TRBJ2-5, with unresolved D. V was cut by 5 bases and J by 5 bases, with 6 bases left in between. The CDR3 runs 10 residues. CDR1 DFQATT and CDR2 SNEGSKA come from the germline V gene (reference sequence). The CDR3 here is CSAVRETQYF. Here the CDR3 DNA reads TGCAGTGCTGTAAGGGAGACCCAGTACTTC.

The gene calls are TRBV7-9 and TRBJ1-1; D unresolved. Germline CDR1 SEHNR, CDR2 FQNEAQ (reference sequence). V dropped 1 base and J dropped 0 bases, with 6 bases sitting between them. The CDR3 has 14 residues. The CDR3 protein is CASSLVGMNTEAFF. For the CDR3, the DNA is TGTGCCAGCAGCTTAGTCGGGATGAACACTGAAGCTTTCTTT.

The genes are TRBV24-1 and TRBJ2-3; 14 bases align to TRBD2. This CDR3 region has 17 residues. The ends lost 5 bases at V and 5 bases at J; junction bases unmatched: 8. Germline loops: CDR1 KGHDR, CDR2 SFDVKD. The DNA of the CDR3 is TGTGCCACCAGTGCCGGACTAGCGGGGGGCCGGGGAGATACGCAGTATTTT. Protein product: CATSAGLAGGRGDTQYF.

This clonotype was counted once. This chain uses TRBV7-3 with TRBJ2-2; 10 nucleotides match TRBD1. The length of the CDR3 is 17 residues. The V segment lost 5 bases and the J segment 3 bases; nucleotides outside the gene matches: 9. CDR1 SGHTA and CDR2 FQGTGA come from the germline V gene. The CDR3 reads CASSRRIGTGDTGELFF. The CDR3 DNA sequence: TGTGCCAGCAGCCGTCGAATAGGGACAGGGGACACCGGGGAGCTGTTTTTT. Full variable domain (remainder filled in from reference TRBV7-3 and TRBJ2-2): GAGVSQTPSNKVTEKGKYVELRCDPISGHTALYWYRQSLGQGPEFLIYFQGTGAADDSGLPNDRFFAVRPEGSVSTLKIQRTERGDSAVYLCASSRRIGTGDTGELFFGEGSRLTVL.

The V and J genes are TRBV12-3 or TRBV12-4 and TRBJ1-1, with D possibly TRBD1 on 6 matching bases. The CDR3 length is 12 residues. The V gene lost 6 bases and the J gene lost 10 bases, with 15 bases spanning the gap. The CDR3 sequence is CASSLTGGLAFF. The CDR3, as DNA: TGTGCCAGCAGCCTGACCGGGGGCCTAGCTTTCTTT.

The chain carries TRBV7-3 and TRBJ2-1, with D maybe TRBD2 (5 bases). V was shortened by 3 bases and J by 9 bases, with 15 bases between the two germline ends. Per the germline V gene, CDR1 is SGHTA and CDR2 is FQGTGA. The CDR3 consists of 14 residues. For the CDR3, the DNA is TGTGCCAGCAGCTTGGACTGGGCCCGCCCTGAGCAGTTCTTC. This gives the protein CASSLDWARPEQFF. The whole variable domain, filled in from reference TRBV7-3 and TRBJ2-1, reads GAGVSQTPSNKVTEKGKYVELRCDPISGHTALYWYRQSLGQGPEFLIYFQGTGAADDSGLPNDRFFAVRPEGSVSTLKIQRTERGDSAVYLCASSLDWARPEQFFGPGTRLTVL.

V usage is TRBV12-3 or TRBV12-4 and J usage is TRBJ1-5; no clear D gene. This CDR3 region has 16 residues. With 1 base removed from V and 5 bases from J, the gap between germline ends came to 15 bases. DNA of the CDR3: TGTGCCAGCAGTTTAGGGGGAGACGTTGGCCATCAGCCCCAGCATTTT. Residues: CASSLGGDVGHQPQHF.

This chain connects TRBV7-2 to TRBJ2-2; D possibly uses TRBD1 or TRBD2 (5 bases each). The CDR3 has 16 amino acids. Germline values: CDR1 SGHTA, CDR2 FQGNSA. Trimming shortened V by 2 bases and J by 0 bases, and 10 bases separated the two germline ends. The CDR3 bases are TGTGCCAGCAGCTTAAGTGGGGACCCGAACACCGGGGAGCTGTTTTTT. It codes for CASSLSGDPNTGELFF.

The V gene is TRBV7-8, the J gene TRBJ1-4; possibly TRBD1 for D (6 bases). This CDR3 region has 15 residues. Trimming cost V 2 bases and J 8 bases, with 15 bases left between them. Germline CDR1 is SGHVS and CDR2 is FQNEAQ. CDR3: CASSLITGQLEKLFF. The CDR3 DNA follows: TGTGCCAGCAGCTTAATTACAGGGCAATTGGAAAAACTGTTTTTT.

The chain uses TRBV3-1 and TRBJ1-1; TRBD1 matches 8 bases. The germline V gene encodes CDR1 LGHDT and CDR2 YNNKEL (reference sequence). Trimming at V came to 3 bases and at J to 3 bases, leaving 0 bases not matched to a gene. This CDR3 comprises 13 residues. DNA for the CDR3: TGTGCCAGCAGCCAGACAGGGGACACTGAAGCTTTCTTT. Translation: CASSQTGDTEAFF.